This TCR beta chain was retrieved from a study of T cell responses to AZD1222 COVID-19 vaccine. Generated by immunoSEQ multiplex PCR, the TCRdb table keeps only in-frame clones and is missing some. In the table there are about 99,000 clones, 91% of which are singletons. This receptor was obtained from an adult who received the AZD1222 COVID-19 vaccine. The sequencing used peripheral blood, collected 28 days after the second AZD1222 dose.

CDR3 DNA sequence: TGCGCCAGCAGCTCCTCCGGGACCAACCTTGGAGGCCAAGAGACCCAGTACTTC. Its protein product is CASSSSGTNLGGQETQYF. V gene TRBV5-1 combines with J gene TRBJ2-5; D is tentatively TRBD1 or TRBD2 (5 bases each). The CDR3 has 18 residues. Trimming took 3 bases from V and 1 from J, leaving 22 bases between them. CDR1 and CDR2 (germline): SGHRS, YFSETQ.